This T cell receptor beta chain was sequenced during a study of blood T cell repertoires in COVID-19. Study overall: In each case, the material was cDNA or gDNA derived from T cells, B-cell-depleted T cells, or PBMCs.

Germline loops: CDR1 LNHDA, CDR2 SQIVND (reference sequence). The junction had 6 bases not matched to a gene; V was cut back by 3 bases and J by 7 bases. CDR3 length: 14 residues. TCRdb keeps only in-frame clones here, not all; method: immunoSEQ multiplex PCR. The sample contains about 72,000 clones, around 82% of which appear only once. The V call is TRBV19, the J call TRBJ1-5, with 7 nucleotides matching TRBD1. The sample was peripheral blood. The receptor was isolated from a man in his 60s with acute or convalescent COVID-19. CDR3 sequence reads: CASSIKAGGQPQHF. CDR3 DNA sequence: TGTGCCAGTAGTATTAAAGCAGGGGGGCAGCCCCAGCATTTT.